The sequence of this T cell receptor beta chain was determined in a study of blood T cell repertoires in COVID-19. Background on the study: Italy, Spain and the United States were the sources of the convalescent and acute COVID-19 samples. From T cells, B-cell-depleted T cells, or PBMCs came the material, which was cDNA or gDNA.

The CDR3 contains 16 residues. The V gene's germline CDR1 is SGHVS and CDR2 FQNEAQ. Trimming cost V 2 bases and J 1 base; bases outside gene matches: 4. As processed by the authors: Amplification of reference gene primers was used by the study to estimate nucleated cell counts. Measured with immunoSEQ multiplex PCR; TCRdb has only the in-frame clones, and not every one. V and J calls plus clone size are reproduced from that table; the DNA served to infer D and trimming. This table has 350,000 to 500,000 clones, around nine tenths appearing once. The TCR sequence derives from a woman between 18 and 29 years old who had been exposed to COVID-19. The sequencing input was PBMCs or T cells enriched from blood (not recorded which). The chain recombines TRBV7-8 with TRBJ2-7; 11 bases fit TRBD2. CDR3 in DNA: TGTGCCAGCAGCTTACGACTAGCGGGGACTTCCTACGAGCAGTACTTC. Protein sequence: CASSLRLAGTSYEQYF.